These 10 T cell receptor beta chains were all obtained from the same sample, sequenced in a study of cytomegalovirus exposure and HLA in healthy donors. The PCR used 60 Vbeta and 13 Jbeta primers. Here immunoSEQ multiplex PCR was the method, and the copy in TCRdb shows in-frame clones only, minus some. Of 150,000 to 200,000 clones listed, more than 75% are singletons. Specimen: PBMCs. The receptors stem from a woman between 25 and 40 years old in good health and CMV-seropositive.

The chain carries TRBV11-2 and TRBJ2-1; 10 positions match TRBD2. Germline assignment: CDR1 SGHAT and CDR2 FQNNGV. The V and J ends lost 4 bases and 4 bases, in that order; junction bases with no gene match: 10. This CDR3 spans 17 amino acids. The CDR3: CASSSTLGLAVYNEQFF. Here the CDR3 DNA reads TGTGCCAGCAGCTCCACCCTTGGACTAGCGGTTTACAATGAGCAGTTCTTC. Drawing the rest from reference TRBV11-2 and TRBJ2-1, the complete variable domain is EAGVAQSPRYKIIEKRQSVAFWCNPISGHATLYWYQQILGQGPKLLIQFQNNGVVDDSQLPKDRFSAERLKGVDSTLKIQPAKLEDSAVYLCASSSTLGLAVYNEQFFGPGTRLTVL.

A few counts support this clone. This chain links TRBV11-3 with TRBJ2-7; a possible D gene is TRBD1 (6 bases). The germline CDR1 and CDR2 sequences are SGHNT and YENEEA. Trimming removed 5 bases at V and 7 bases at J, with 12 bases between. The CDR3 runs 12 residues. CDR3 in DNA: TGTGCCAGCAGCACGGACAGACGGGAGCAGTACTTC. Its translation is CASSTDRREQYF.

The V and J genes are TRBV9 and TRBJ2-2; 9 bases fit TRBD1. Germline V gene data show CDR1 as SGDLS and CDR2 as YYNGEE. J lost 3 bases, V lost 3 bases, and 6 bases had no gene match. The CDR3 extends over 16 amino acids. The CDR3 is CASSGTGTGYTGELFF. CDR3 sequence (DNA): TGTGCCAGCAGCGGCACCGGGACAGGGTACACCGGGGAGCTGTTTTTT.

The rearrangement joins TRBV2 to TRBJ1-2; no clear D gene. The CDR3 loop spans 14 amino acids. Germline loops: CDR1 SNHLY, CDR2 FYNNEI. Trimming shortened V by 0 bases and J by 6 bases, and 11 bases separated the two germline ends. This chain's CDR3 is CASSEAQRTDGYTF. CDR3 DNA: TGTGCCAGCAGTGAAGCGCAGCGGACGGATGGCTACACCTTC.

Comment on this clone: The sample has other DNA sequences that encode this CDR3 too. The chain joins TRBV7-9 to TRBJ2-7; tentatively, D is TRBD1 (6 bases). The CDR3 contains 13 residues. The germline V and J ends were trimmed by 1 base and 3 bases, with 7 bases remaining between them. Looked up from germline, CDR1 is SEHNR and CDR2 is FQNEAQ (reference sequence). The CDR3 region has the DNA TGTGCCAGCAGCTTAGTAGGGGGCTACGAGCAGTACTTC. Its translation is CASSLVGGYEQYF.

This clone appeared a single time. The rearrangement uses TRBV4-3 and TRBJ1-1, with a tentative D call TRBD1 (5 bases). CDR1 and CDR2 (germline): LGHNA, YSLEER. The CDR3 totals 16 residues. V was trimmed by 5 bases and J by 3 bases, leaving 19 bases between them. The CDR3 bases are TGCGCCAGCAGCGGAGGGGAGCGGGGCATCGACACTGAAGCTTTCTTT. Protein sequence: CASSGGERGIDTEAFF.

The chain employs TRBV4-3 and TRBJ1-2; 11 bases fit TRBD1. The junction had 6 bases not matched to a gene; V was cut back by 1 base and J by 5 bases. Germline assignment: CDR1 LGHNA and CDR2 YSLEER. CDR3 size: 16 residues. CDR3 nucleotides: TGCGCCAGCAGCCAAGGGAGGGACAGGGGGGATTATGGCTACACCTTC. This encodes CASSQGRDRGDYGYTF.

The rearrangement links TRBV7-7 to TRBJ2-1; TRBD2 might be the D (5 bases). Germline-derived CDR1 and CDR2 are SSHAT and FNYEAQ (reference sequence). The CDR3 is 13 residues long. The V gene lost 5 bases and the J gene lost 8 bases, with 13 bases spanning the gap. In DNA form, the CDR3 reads TGTGCCAGCAGCCGTGGATACGGGGATGAGCAGTTCTTC. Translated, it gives CASSRGYGDEQFF.

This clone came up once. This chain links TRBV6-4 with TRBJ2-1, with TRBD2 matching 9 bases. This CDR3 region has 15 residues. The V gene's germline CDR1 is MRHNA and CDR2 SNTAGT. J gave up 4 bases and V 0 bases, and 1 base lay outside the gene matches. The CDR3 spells CASSDSLAGYNEQFF. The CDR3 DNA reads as TGTGCCAGCAGTGACTCCCTAGCGGGGTACAATGAGCAGTTCTTC.

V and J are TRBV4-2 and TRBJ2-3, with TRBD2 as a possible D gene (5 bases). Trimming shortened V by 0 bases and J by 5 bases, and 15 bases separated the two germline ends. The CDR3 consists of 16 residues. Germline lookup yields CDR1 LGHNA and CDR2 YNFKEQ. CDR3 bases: TGTGCCAGCAGCCAAGAGAGAGGGCCCGTGGGAGATACGCAGTATTTT. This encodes CASSQERGPVGDTQYF.